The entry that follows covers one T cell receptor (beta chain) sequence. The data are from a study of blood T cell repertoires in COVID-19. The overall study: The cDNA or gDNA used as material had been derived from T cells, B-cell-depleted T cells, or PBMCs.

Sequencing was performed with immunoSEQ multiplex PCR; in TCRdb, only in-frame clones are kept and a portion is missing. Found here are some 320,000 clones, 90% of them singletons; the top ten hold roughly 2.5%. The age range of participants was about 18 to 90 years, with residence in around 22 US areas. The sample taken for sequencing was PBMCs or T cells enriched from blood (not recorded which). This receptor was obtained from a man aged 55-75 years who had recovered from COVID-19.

CDR3 in DNA: TGTGCCAGCAGCCAAGGCGGGGGAGCTACCTACGAGCAGTACTTC. Its translation is CASSQGGGATYEQYF. The J gene is TRBJ2-7, the V gene TRBV3-1 (or the pseudogene TRBV3-2); 7 bases map to TRBD2. Germline CDR1 is LGHDT and CDR2 is YNNKEL (reference sequence). V trimming: 1 base; J trimming: 2 bases; junction bases outside the gene matches: 5. The CDR3 has 15 amino acids.